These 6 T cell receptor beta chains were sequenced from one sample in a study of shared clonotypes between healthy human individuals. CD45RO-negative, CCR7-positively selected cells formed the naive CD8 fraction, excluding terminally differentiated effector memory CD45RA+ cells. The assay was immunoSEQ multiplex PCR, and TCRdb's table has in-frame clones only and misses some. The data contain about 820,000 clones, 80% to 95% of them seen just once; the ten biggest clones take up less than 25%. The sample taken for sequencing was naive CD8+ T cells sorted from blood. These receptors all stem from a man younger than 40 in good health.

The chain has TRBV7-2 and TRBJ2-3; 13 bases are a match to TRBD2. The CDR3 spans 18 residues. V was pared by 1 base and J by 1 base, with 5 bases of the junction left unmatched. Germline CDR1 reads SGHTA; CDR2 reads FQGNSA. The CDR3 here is CASSLEGTSGAGTDTQYF. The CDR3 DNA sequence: TGTGCCAGCAGCTTAGAAGGGACTAGCGGGGCTGGCACAGATACGCAGTATTTT.

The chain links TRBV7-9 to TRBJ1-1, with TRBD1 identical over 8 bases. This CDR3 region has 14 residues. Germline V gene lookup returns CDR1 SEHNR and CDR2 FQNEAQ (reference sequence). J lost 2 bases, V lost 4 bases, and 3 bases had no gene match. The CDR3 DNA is TGTGCCAGCAGCTCCGGGACAGGCAACACTGAAGCTTTCTTT. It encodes CASSSGTGNTEAFF.

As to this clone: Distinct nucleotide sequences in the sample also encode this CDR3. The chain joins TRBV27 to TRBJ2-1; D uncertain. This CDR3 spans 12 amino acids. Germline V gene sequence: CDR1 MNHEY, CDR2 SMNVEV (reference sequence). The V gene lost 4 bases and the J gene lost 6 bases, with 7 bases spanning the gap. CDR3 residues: CASSSPGNEQFF. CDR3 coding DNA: TGTGCCAGCAGTTCGCCTGGCAATGAGCAGTTCTTC.

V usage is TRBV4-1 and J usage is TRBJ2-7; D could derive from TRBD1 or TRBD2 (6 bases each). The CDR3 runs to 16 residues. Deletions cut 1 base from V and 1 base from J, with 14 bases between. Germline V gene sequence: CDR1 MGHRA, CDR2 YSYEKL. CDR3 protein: CASSQGGGLHSYEQYF. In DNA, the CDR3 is TGCGCCAGCAGCCAAGGAGGGGGGCTCCATTCCTACGAGCAGTACTTC.

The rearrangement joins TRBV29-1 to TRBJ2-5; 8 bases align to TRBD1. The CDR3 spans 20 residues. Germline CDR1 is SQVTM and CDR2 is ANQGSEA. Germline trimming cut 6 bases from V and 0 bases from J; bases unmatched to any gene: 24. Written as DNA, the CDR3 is TGCAGCGTCCATGACCGAAGGTGGCAGGGGGCGTTTACGGACCAAGAGACCCAGTACTTC. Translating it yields CSVHDRRWQGAFTDQETQYF.

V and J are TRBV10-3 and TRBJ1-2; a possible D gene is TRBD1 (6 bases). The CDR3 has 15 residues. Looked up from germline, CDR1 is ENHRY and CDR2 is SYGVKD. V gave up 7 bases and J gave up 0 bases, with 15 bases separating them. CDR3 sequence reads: CAINRGGPANYGYTF. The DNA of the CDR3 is TGTGCCATCAATCGTGGGGGCCCGGCTAACTATGGCTACACCTTC.